Presented here are 29 T cell receptor beta chains from one specimen sequenced in a study of blood T cell repertoires in COVID-19. Assay used: immunoSEQ multiplex PCR; TCRdb lists only in-frame clones, some missing. The sample lists approximately 60,000 clones; more than 75% were seen once. The sample taken for sequencing was peripheral blood. Source of these receptors: a human donor in a cohort sampled during active COVID-19.

V and J are TRBV5-1 and TRBJ2-7; perhaps TRBD1 as D (6 bases). V lost 0 bases and J 2 bases, leaving 9 bases between the germline ends. Germline lookup yields CDR1 SGHRS and CDR2 YFSETQ. This CDR3 contains 14 residues. This CDR3 is CASSLGGGTYEQYF. The CDR3 DNA sequence: TGCGCCAGCAGCTTGGGAGGGGGTACCTACGAGCAGTACTTC.

The genes are TRBV4-2 and TRBJ2-1, with 9 bases that match TRBD1. J gave up 0 bases and V 0 bases, and 6 bases lay outside the gene matches. The CDR3 loop spans 18 amino acids. CDR1 and CDR2 (germline): LGHNA, YNFKEQ. The CDR3 region has the DNA TGTGCCAGCAGCCAAGATCGTGGGACAGGGAGCTCCTACAATGAGCAGTTCTTC. It is translated as CASSQDRGTGSSYNEQFF.

The chain carries TRBV12-5 and TRBJ2-7; 9 bases align to TRBD1. The CDR3 has 13 amino acids. Germline-derived CDR1 and CDR2 are LGHNT and FRNRAP. The CDR3 DNA sequence: TGTGTTAGCTACAGGGGGCTGTTGTACGAGCAGTACTTC. Encoded protein: CVSYRGLLYEQYF. The complete variable domain, with remaining parts taken from reference TRBV12-5 and TRBJ2-7, reads DARVTQTPRHKVTEMGQEVTMRCQPILGHNTVFWYRQTMMQGLELLAYFRNRAPLDDSGMPKDRFSAEMPDATLATLKIQPSEPRDSAVYFCVSYRGLLYEQYFGPGTRLTVT.

V and J are TRBV5-4 and TRBJ2-5; weak D call: TRBD1 (6 bases). CDR3 size: 15 residues. The V gene's germline CDR1 is SGHNT and CDR2 YYREEE (reference sequence). The V end was cut by 1 base, the J end by 5 bases, with 15 bases between. As DNA, the CDR3 is TGTGCCAGCAGCTTGCGCACAGCAAGGGGGGAGACCCAGTACTTC. Its protein product is CASSLRTARGETQYF.

V usage is TRBV5-1 and J usage is TRBJ2-2, with 7 positions matching TRBD1. The CDR3 is made up of 16 amino acids. The V and J ends lost 4 bases and 6 bases, in that order; junction bases with no gene match: 12. Germline V gene sequence: CDR1 SGHRS, CDR2 YFSETQ. The CDR3 loop reads CASSRGTALGAGELFF. The CDR3 DNA reads TGCGCCAGCAGCCGTGGGACAGCCCTTGGGGCCGGGGAGCTGTTTTTT.

By share, this clone ranks as medium-sized. The chain uses TRBV4-1 and TRBJ1-2, with TRBD1 as a possible D gene (5 bases). The length of the CDR3 is 13 residues. Germline CDR1 MGHRA, CDR2 YSYEKL. V gave up 10 bases and J gave up 2 bases, with 14 bases separating them. DNA of the CDR3: TGCGCCACCCGCGGGGGAGTAAACTATGGCTACACCTTC. Its translation is CATRGGVNYGYTF.

The chain is built from TRBV5-5 and TRBJ2-2; 7 nucleotides match TRBD1. V lost 0 bases to trimming and J lost 0 bases; unmatched junction nucleotides: 2. The CDR3 runs to 16 residues. The V gene's germline CDR1 is SGHKS and CDR2 YYEKEE (reference sequence). CDR3 coding DNA: TGTGCCAGCAGCTTGGAGGGGACAGCGAACACCGGGGAGCTGTTTTTT. It translates to CASSLEGTANTGELFF.

Here the CDR3 DNA reads TGTGCCAGCAGCCAAGGTCAGGGAGGATGGCAGCCCCAGCATTTT. It codes for CASSQGQGGWQPQHF. This chain uses TRBV3-1 (or the pseudogene TRBV3-2) with TRBJ1-5, with D possibly being TRBD1 (5 bases). Germline V gene lookup returns CDR1 LGHDT and CDR2 YNNKEL (reference sequence). This CDR3 comprises 15 residues. V dropped 1 base and J dropped 7 bases, with 14 bases sitting between them.

The chain employs TRBV2 and TRBJ2-7; 8 bases fit TRBD1. CDR3 size: 13 residues. The V gene end was trimmed by 5 bases and the J gene end by 11 bases; junction bases not matched to a gene: 11. Germline lookup yields CDR1 SNHLY and CDR2 FYNNEI. The CDR3 region has the DNA TGTGCCAGCAGTACTATTTGGACAGGGTCCGAGTACTTC. Protein sequence: CASSTIWTGSEYF.

V usage is TRBV7-3 and J usage is TRBJ2-1; 12 nucleotides align to TRBD2. CDR1 is SGHTA, CDR2 FQGTGA, per germline. The CDR3 consists of 13 residues. The V and J ends lost 5 bases and 13 bases, in that order; junction bases with no gene match: 6. The CDR3 bases are TGTGCCAGCAGCCCCTCGACTAGCGGGGGCCAGTTCTTC. This codes for CASSPSTSGGQFF.

The CDR3 DNA sequence: TGTGCCAGCAGTTACTCTCGGCAGGTAAATCAGCCCCAGCATTTT. It codes for CASSYSRQVNQPQHF. The chain is built from TRBV6-6 and TRBJ1-5; unclear D gene. V was shortened by 0 bases and J by 4 bases, with 10 bases between the two germline ends. Germline V CDR1 and CDR2: MNHNY, SVGAGI (reference sequence). This CDR3 has 15 amino acids.

This sequence joins TRBV7-3 and TRBJ2-2; no firm D call. Germline V gene lookup returns CDR1 SGHTA and CDR2 FQGTGA. The CDR3 has 11 residues. V dropped 2 bases and J dropped 7 bases, with 2 bases sitting between them. This CDR3 reads CASSLHGELFF. The CDR3 DNA is TGTGCCAGCAGCTTACACGGGGAGCTGTTTTTT.

This clone was seen at least ten times. The chain couples TRBV7-9 to TRBJ1-5; TRBD1 agrees at 10 bases. The germline gives CDR1 SEHNR, CDR2 FQNEAQ (reference sequence). Germline trimming cut 5 bases from V and 2 bases from J; bases unmatched to any gene: 9. The CDR3 runs to 17 residues. The CDR3 DNA follows: TGTGCCAGCAGCCCCGCGCCGGACAGGGGGGGCAATCAGCCCCAGCATTTT. The encoded protein is CASSPAPDRGGNQPQHF.

This clone was picked up a small number of times. This chain uses TRBV6-5 with TRBJ1-6, with 7 bases aligning to TRBD1. With 7 bases clipped from V and 8 bases from J, the junction kept 5 bases outside the gene matches. Germline V gene lookup returns CDR1 MNHEY and CDR2 SVGAGI. This CDR3 comprises 13 residues. Here the CDR3 reads CASIRDSHSPLHF. CDR3 coding DNA: TGTGCCAGCATCCGGGACAGCCATTCACCCCTCCACTTT.

The chain uses TRBV19 and TRBJ1-1; a possible D gene is TRBD1 (6 bases). Germline values: CDR1 LNHDA, CDR2 SQIVND (reference sequence). The CDR3 is 14 residues long. V shed 3 bases and J shed 1 base, with 9 bases lying between them. The CDR3 DNA reads as TGTGCCAGTAGTATCAAGACAGGGAACACTGAAGCTTTCTTT. Encoded protein: CASSIKTGNTEAFF.

In its sample, this clone was seen many times. The rearrangement joins TRBV15 to TRBJ1-1; D gene unclear. Trimming removed 0 bases at V and 3 bases at J, with 8 bases between. The CDR3 runs 14 residues. CDR1 and CDR2 (germline): LNHNV, YYDKDF (reference sequence). The CDR3 sequence is CATSRDLSDTEAFF. The CDR3 DNA follows: TGTGCCACCAGCAGAGATCTCTCGGACACTGAAGCTTTCTTT.

The rearrangement links TRBV9 to TRBJ2-2, with 12 bases identical to TRBD2. The CDR3 consists of 17 residues. CDR1 SGDLS and CDR2 YYNGEE come from the germline V gene. V shed 6 bases and J 2 bases; nucleotides not matched to a gene: 8. The CDR3 DNA is TGTGCCAGCAAGAAGACTAGCGGGGGAACCAACACCGGGGAGCTGTTTTTT. It is translated as CASKKTSGGTNTGELFF. Filled out from reference TRBV9 and TRBJ2-2, the complete variable domain reads DSGVTQTPKHLITATGQRVTLRCSPRSGDLSVYWYQQSLDQGLQFLIQYYNGEERAKGNILERFSAQQFPDLHSELNLSSLELGDSALYFCASKKTSGGTNTGELFFGEGSRLTVL.

The gene calls are TRBV7-2 and TRBJ2-2; no clear D. Germline V lookup: CDR1 SGHTA, CDR2 FQGNSA. This CDR3 spans 11 amino acids. The V and J ends lost 7 bases and 7 bases respectively, with 7 bases between them. CDR3 residues: CASNIFGELFF. CDR3 sequence (DNA): TGTGCCAGCAACATATTCGGGGAGCTGTTTTTT.

The rearrangement uses TRBV19 and TRBJ1-3; D is unclear. Germline-derived CDR1 and CDR2 are LNHDA and SQIVND (reference sequence). The ends were cut back, 6 bases at V and 0 bases at J, with 6 bases in the middle. The CDR3 is made up of 13 amino acids. For the CDR3, the DNA is TGTGCCAGTAGGATACACTCTGGAAACACCATATATTTT. This sequence encodes CASRIHSGNTIYF. Looking up the rest from reference TRBV19 and TRBJ1-3 gives the full variable domain: DGGITQSPKYLFRKEGQNVTLSCEQNLNHDAMYWYRQDPGQGLRLIYYSQIVNDFQKGDIAEGYSVSREKKESFPLTVTSAQKNPTAFYLCASRIHSGNTIYFGEGSWLTVV.

The chain uses TRBV5-1 and TRBJ2-5; 7 nucleotides line up with TRBD2. Trimming at V came to 4 bases and at J to 4 bases, leaving 10 bases not matched to a gene. Germline assignment: CDR1 SGHRS and CDR2 YFSETQ. The CDR3 runs 15 residues. CDR3 amino acids: CASSRQAGSLETQYF. The CDR3 region has the DNA TGCGCCAGCAGCCGACAAGCGGGGTCTCTAGAGACCCAGTACTTC.

V gene TRBV20-1 combines with J gene TRBJ1-1; D remains ambiguous. Looked up from germline, CDR1 is DFQATT and CDR2 is SNEGSKA (reference sequence). This CDR3 spans 11 amino acids. V lost 4 bases to trimming and J lost 1 base, with 4 bases between them. DNA of the CDR3: TGCAGTGCTAACGGGAACACTGAAGCTTTCTTT. Protein: CSANGNTEAFF.

This sequence joins TRBV12-3 or TRBV12-4 and TRBJ1-1; 7 bases are shared with TRBD1. The V gene end was trimmed by 7 bases and the J gene end by 4 bases; junction bases not matched to a gene: 6. The CDR3 is made up of 13 amino acids. The CDR3 sequence is CASTLTGTTEAFF. The CDR3 nucleotides read TGTGCCAGCACTTTGACAGGGACCACTGAAGCTTTCTTT.

The chain uses TRBV6-2 or TRBV6-3 and TRBJ1-6; 9 bases are shared with TRBD1. The CDR3 length is 16 residues. V was clipped by 4 bases and J by 4 bases; unmatched bases: 5. From germline, CDR1 is MNHEY and CDR2 SVGEGT. The CDR3 DNA follows: TGTGCCAGCAGTTCACGCGGGACAGGGTATAATTCACCCCTCCACTTT. Protein: CASSSRGTGYNSPLHF.

This CDR3 is CASILDTEAFF. The CDR3 DNA reads TGTGCCAGCATCCTCGACACTGAAGCTTTCTTT. The rearrangement links TRBV12-3 or TRBV12-4 to TRBJ1-1, with D unclear. The V end lost 7 bases, the J end lost 3 bases, and 6 bases lay between the germline ends. CDR3 length equals 11 residues.

This chain connects TRBV11-2 to TRBJ1-6; possible D gene TRBD1, 6 bases. V was shortened by 5 bases and J by 11 bases, with 16 bases between the two germline ends. Germline CDR1 reads SGHAT; CDR2 reads FQNNGV. This CDR3 comprises 14 residues. Written as DNA, the CDR3 is TGTGCCAGCAGCCCCGGACAGCGTTGGGCACCCCTCCACTTT. This encodes CASSPGQRWAPLHF.

V is TRBV27 and J is TRBJ2-1; D unclear. V was clipped by 5 bases and J by 0 bases, with 11 bases between them. This CDR3 contains 15 residues. The germline gives CDR1 MNHEY, CDR2 SMNVEV (reference sequence). The CDR3 spells CASSPRLSSYNEQFF. As DNA, the CDR3 is TGTGCCAGCAGTCCACGCCTGAGCTCCTACAATGAGCAGTTCTTC.

The gene calls are TRBV5-6 and TRBJ1-1; D is unclear. Germline V gene sequence: CDR1 SGHDT, CDR2 YYEEEE. V was pared by 2 bases and J by 3 bases, with 11 bases between. This CDR3 comprises 14 residues. CDR3 DNA sequence: TGTGCCAGCAGCTTCCCCAACAGCTACACTGAAGCTTTCTTT. It is translated as CASSFPNSYTEAFF.

The V gene is TRBV19, the J gene TRBJ1-1; TRBD1 agrees at 8 bases. In germline, CDR1 is LNHDA, CDR2 SQIVND (reference sequence). V was pared by 5 bases and J by 1 base, with 0 bases of the junction left unmatched. The CDR3 has 13 residues. The CDR3 protein is CASSGQGNTEAFF. The CDR3 DNA is TGTGCCAGTAGTGGACAGGGGAACACTGAAGCTTTCTTT.

Here the CDR3 reads CASSRGLAGATGYEQYF. The CDR3 region has the DNA TGTGCCAGCAGCCGAGGACTAGCGGGGGCGACGGGCTACGAGCAGTACTTC. The V call is TRBV7-8, the J call TRBJ2-7; 13 bases line up with TRBD2. Looked up from germline, CDR1 is SGHVS and CDR2 is FQNEAQ. The CDR3 length is 17 residues. V gave up 5 bases and J gave up 3 bases; unmatched junction bases: 10.